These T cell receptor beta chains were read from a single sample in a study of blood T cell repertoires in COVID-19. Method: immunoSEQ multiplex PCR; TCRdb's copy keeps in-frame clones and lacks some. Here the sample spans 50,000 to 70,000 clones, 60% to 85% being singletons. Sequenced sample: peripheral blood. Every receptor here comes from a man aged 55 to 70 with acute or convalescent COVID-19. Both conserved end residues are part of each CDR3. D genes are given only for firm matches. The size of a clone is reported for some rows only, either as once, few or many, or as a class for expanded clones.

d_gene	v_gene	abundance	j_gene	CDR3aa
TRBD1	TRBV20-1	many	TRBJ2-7	CSAARDSEQYF
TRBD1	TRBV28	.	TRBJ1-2	CASRRTGFDGGYTF
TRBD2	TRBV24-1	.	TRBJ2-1	CATSETSGEQFF
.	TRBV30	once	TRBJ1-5	CAWTRKNRPYQPQHF
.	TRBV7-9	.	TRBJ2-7	CASSFGRGEQYF
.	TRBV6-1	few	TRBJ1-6	CASSEGQGYNSPLHF
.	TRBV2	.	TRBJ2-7	CASSEGPGHTYEQYF
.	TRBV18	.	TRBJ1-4	CASSPLRDEKLFF
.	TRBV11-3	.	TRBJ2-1	CASSSTYNEQFF
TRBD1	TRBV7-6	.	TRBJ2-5	CASSPPGQGFVAEETQYF
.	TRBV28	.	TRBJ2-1	CASSPVSSYNEQFF
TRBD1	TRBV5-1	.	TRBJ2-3	CASSSGTGGAISTDTQYF
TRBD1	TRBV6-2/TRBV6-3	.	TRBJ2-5	CASSSGTGTFGETQYF
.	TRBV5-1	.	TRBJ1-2	CASSSKPGLPEYYGYTF
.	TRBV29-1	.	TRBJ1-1	CSVKTDTEAFF
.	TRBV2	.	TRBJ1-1	CASSVGRDTEAFF
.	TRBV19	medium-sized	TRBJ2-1	CASSIRGREYNEQFF
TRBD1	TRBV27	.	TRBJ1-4	CASHAGQGAEKLFF
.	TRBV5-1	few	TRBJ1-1	CASSSDTGTEAFF
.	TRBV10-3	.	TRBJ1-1	CAIRDGKNTEAFF